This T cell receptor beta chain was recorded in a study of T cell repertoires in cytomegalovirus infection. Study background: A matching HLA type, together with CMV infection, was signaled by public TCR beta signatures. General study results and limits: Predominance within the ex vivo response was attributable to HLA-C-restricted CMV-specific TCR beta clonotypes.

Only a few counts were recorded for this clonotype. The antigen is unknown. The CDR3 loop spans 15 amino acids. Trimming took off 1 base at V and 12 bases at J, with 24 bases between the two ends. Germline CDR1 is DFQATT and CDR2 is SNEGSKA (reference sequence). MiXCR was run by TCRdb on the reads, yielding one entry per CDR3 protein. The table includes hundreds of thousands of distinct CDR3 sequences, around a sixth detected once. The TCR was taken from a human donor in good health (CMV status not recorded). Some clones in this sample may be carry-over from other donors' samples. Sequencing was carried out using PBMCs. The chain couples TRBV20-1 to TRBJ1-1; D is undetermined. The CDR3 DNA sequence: TGCAGTGCTAGAGCTACGATGAGTTACCTGAGGGATTCTTTCTTT. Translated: CSARATMSYLRDSFF.